This T cell receptor beta chain was obtained from a study of CD8+CD57+ T cells in acquired aplastic anemia. Looking at the study overall: An average of roughly 3 ug of DNA was obtained from sorted CD4+ and CD8+ cells. Study outcomes and limitations: No significant patient-versus-control difference appeared in CD8+ Simpson's diversity.

Patients chosen for sequencing had shown CD8+CD57+ cell expansion by flow cytometry. The CDR3 sequence is 15 residues long. V lost 5 bases, J lost 0 bases, and 4 bases stayed unmatched. This clonotype has a count of ten or more. Its antigen remains unidentified. Genomic DNA was employed as the template in profiling TCR beta VDJ and CDR3. MiXCR was run by TCRdb on the reads, yielding one entry per CDR3 protein. The sample carries more than 95,000 distinct CDR3 sequences, almost 40% recorded once. The TCR comes from a human donor with aplastic anemia. V gene TRBV12-3 or TRBV12-4 combines with J gene TRBJ1-5; 7 nucleotides match TRBD1. The sample comprised sorted CD4+, CD8+, or CD8+CD57+ T cells (not recorded which) from PBMCs. This chain's CDR3 is CASSPTGYSNQPQHF. CDR3 sequence (DNA): TGTGCCAGCAGTCCGACAGGGTATAGCAATCAGCCCCAGCATTTT.